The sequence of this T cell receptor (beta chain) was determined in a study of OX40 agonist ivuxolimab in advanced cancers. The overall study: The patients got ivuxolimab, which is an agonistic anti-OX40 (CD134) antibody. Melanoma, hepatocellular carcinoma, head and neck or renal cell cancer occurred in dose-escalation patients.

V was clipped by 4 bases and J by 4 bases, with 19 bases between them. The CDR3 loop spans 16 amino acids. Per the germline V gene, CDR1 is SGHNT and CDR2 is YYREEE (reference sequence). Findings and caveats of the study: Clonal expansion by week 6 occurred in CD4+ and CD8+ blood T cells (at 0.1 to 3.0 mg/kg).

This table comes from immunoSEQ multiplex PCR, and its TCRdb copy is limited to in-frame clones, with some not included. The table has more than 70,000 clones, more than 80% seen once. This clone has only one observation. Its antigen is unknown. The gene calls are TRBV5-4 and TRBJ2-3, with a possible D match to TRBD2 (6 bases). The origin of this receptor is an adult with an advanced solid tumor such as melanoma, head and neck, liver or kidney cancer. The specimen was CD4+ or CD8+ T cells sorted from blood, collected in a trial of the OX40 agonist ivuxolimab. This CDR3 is CASSSRQWRGADTQYF. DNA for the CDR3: TGTGCCAGCAGCAGCCGACAGTGGAGGGGAGCAGATACGCAGTATTTT.